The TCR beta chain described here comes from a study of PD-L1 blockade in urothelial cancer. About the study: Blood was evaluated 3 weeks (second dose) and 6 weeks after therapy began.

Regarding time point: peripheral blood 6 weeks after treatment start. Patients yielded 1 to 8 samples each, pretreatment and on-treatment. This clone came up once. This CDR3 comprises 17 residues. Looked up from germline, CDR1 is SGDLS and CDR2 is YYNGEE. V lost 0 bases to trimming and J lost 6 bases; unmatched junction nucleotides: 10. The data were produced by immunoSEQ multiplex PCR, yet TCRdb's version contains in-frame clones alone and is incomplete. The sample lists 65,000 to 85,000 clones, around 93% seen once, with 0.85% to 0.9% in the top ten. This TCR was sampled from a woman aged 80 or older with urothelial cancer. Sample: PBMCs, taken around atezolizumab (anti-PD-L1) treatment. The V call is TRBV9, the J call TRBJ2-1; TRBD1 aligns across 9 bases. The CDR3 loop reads CASSVGGGQGSFNEQFF. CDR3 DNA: TGTGCCAGCAGCGTAGGAGGGGGACAGGGCAGCTTCAATGAGCAGTTCTTC. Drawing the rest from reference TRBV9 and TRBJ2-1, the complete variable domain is DSGVTQTPKHLITATGQRVTLRCSPRSGDLSVYWYQQSLDQGLQFLIQYYNGEERAKGNILERFSAQQFPDLHSELNLSSLELGDSALYFCASSVGGGQGSFNEQFFGPGTRLTVL.